The T cell receptor (beta chain) described here comes from a study of blood T cells in healthy people across ages. The length of the CDR3 is 12 residues. Germline CDR1 is SNHLY and CDR2 is FYNNEI. V was pared by 6 bases and J by 5 bases, with 0 bases of the junction left unmatched. Isolation of PBMCs gave at least 7 million cells per sample. Per sample, at least 6 micrograms of total RNA were extracted. There are a few counts of this clonotype. Next came a second PCR, run for roughly 6 to 11 cycles, which used a sample-barcoded 5' primer along with a J-beta primer mix. CDR3-containing paired-end reads numbered at least 2.5 million in each sample. MiXCR, run by TCRdb on the 5' RACE reads, gives a single entry per CDR3 protein. The sample shows about 1.1 million distinct CDR3 sequences, less than 45% of them seen only once.

Sample: blood. The gene calls are TRBV2 and TRBJ2-1, with TRBD2 identical over 8 bases. This clonotype was obtained from a man between 18 and 29 years old in good health. The CDR3: CASRGLDNEQFF. CDR3 DNA sequence: TGTGCCAGCAGGGGACTAGACAATGAGCAGTTCTTC.